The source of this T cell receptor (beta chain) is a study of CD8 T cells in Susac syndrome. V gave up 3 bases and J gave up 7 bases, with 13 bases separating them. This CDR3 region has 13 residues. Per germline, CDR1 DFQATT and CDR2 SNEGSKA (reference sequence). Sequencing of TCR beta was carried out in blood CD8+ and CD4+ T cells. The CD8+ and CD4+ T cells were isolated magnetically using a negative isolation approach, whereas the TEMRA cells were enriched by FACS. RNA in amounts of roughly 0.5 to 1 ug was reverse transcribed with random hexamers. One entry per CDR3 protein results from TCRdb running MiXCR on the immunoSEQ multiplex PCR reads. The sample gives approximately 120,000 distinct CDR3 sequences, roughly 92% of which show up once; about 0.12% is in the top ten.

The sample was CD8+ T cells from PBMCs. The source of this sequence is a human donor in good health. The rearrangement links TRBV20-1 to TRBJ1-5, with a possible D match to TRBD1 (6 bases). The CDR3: CSARKQGSQPQHF. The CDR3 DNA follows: TGCAGTGCTAGGAAACAGGGTAGCCAGCCCCAGCATTTT.